The 2 T cell receptor beta chains below all came from one sample that was sequenced in a study of blood T cell repertoires in COVID-19. Some clones are missing from TCRdb's copy, which holds only in-frame ones; the method was immunoSEQ multiplex PCR. Of 200,000 or so clones in the sample, roughly 84% were seen once. Source material: peripheral blood. These receptors originate from a person aged 70 to 85 with COVID-19, enrolled during active disease.

V and J are TRBV27 and TRBJ2-7, with D tentatively TRBD1 (5 bases). Germline CDR1 and CDR2: MNHEY and SMNVEV (reference sequence). Deletions cut 6 bases from V and 6 bases from J, with 21 bases between. The CDR3 runs to 15 residues. For the CDR3, the DNA is TGTGCCAGCAGCCTCGTTTCTTGGGGCCTTGGCGAGCAGTACTTC. It encodes CASSLVSWGLGEQYF.

The chain employs TRBV1 and TRBJ2-2; the table's D call TRBD2 went unverified against the DNA. TRBV1 is shown as a pseudogene. The CDR3 is 17 amino acids. CDR3 residues: CTSTSKPGRSNTGELFF. As DNA, the CDR3 is TGCACCAGCACCAGCAAACCCGGGAGATCGAACACCGGGGAGCTGTTTTTT.